This T cell receptor (beta chain) was sequenced for a study of OX40 agonist ivuxolimab in advanced cancers. About the study as a whole: Ivuxolimab was a fully human IgG2 agonistic monoclonal antibody targeting the costimulatory receptor OX40 (CD134). Intravenous ivuxolimab was administered to patients every 2 weeks at six dose levels: 0.01, 0.1, 0.3, 1.5, 3 and 10 mg/kg. Of the 50 or so patients in dose escalation, some 20 had hepatocellular carcinoma, some 15 had melanoma, 9 had renal cell carcinoma and 9 had head and neck cancer. The dose-escalation cohort was roughly 87% male with a mean age of around 64 years, ranging from roughly 20 to 80. Prior anti-PD-1, anti-PD-L1 or anti-CTLA-4 therapy was permitted, and roughly two fifths of dose-escalation patients had received checkpoint inhibitors. Partial responses occurred in three dose-escalation patients, of whom one had hepatocellular carcinoma and two had cutaneous melanoma. Peripheral TCRbeta sequencing was intended to test whether TCR sequence diversity was altered and clonal T-cell expansion was caused by ivuxolimab. The paper reports the monotherapy dose-escalation portion (N of about 47 patients) of the phase I ivuxolimab trial. On the study overall, not on this receptor specifically: After ivuxolimab, more expanded clones were found on average in CD8+ T cells than in CD4+ T cells. Clonal expansion of both CD4+ and CD8+ blood T cells was observed from baseline to week 6 at doses 0.1 to 3.0 mg/kg. Low levels of normalized T-cell clonal expansion were also seen in some patients who did not respond. The antigen specificity of the clonally expanded peripheral T cells was not determined. In the 0.1-3.0 mg/kg groups, partial responders had among the lowest normalized peripheral clonal expansion, particularly in CD8+ T cells.

As to this clone: Its target antigen remains unknown. The sample holds no much larger clone one base away, and base qualities are not on file.

The trial excluded patients who had a history of autoimmune disease or who were on systemic immunosuppression. Peripheral blood for TCR sequencing was collected from all dose cohorts at baseline, on cycle 4 day 1, and on cycle 7 day 1. The samples were taken from a phase I, first-in-human, multicenter, open-label dose-escalation trial of ivuxolimab. Adults with locally advanced or metastatic melanoma, renal cell carcinoma, hepatocellular carcinoma or head and neck squamous cell carcinoma were enrolled in the trial. Before TCR sequencing, CD4+ T cells and CD8+ T cells from peripheral blood were sorted into separate populations. The CDR3 measures 15 amino acids from cysteine to phenylalanine. Of the read, only the CDR3 DNA is kept; its 45 bases are in frame from base 1. Clipping removes 5 bases from V and 2 bases from J, with 5 as the unmatched junction base count. Per the germline V gene, SGHRS is the CDR1 and YFSETQ is the CDR2.

Genomic DNA was isolated from the sorted cells so that the TCRbeta CDR3 region could be sequenced. The immunoSEQ Assay was used for sequencing of TCRbeta CDR3 regions. TCRdb obtained this table from immuneACCESS and retained in-frame rearrangements with V and J assigned. These tables miss some clones; where compared with another copy, unresolved V genes account for less than half of the shortfall, and the remainder is unexplained. Present in this sample are some 90,000 clones, approximately 91% of which were seen just once. More than 0.25% of the sample lies in the top ten. Recombination joined TRBV5-1 with TRBJ2-3; TRBD2 aligns with 10 central bases. The receptor's source is an adult with an advanced solid tumor such as melanoma, head and neck, liver or kidney cancer. Sequenced material: CD4+ or CD8+ T cells sorted from blood, taken in a trial of the OX40 agonist ivuxolimab. Read as DNA, the sequence is TGCGCCAGCAGGACTAGCGGGTCCTCCACAGATACGCAGTATTTT. It translates as CASRTSGSSTDTQYF. Here the CDR3 is joined to the reference TRBV5-1 and TRBJ2-3 genes, and the full variable domain is: KAGVTQTPRYLIKTRGQQVTLSCSPISGHRSVSWYQQTPGQGLQFLFEYFSETQRNKGNFPGRFSGRQFSNSRSEMNVSTLELGDSALYLCASRTSGSSTDTQYFGPGTRLTVL.